This T cell receptor beta chain is from a study of cytomegalovirus exposure and HLA in healthy donors. Profiled with immunoSEQ multiplex PCR; TCRdb holds only in-frame clones, not every one. Of 100,000 to 150,000 clones listed, 89% are singletons. The CDR3 has 14 residues. Looked up from germline, CDR1 is SGHTA and CDR2 is FQGNSA. Trimming took 1 base from V and 4 from J, leaving 8 bases between them. The sequence derives from a young woman in good health and CMV-seronegative. The chain combines TRBV7-2 with TRBJ2-1; maybe TRBD1 (5 bases). The sequencing input was PBMCs. The CDR3 DNA reads as TGTGCCAGCAGCTTAGTCAGGGTGTACAATGAGCAGTTCTTC. Its translation: CASSLVRVYNEQFF.